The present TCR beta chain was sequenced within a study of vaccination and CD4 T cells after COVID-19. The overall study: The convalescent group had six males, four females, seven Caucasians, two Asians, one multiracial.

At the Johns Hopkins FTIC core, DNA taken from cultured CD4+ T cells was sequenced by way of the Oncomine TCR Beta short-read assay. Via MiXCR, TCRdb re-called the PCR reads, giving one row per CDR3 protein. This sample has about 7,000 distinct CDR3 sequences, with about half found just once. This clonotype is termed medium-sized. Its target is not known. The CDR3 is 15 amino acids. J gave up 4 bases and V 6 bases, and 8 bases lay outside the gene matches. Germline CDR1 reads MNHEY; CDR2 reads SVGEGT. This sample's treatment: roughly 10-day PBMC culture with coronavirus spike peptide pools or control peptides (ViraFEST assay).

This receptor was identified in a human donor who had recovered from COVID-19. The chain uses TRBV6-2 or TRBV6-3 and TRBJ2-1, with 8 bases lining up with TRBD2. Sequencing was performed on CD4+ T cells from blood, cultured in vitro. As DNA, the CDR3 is TGTGCCAGCAGCGCACTAGCGGTGCTTTACAATGAGCAGTTCTTC. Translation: CASSALAVLYNEQFF.